The 12 T cell receptor beta chains listed next were all sequenced from one sample in a study of T cell repertoires in cytomegalovirus infection. Their target antigens are unknown. In TCRdb, the reads were re-called with MiXCR into one record per CDR3 protein. The sample contains 550,000 to 850,000 distinct CDR3 sequences, 30% to 40% of which appear only once. The sequences come from cultured PBMCs, collected from culture after CMV antigen stimulation. These receptors originate from a human donor in good health (CMV status not recorded). Some clones in this sample may be carry-over from other donors' samples.

This clonotype has only a few counts. The rearrangement joins TRBV29-1 to TRBJ2-2; TRBD1 is a possible D gene (5 bases). This CDR3 region has 12 residues. V was pared by 7 bases and J by 10 bases, with 16 bases between. CDR1 SQVTM and CDR2 ANQGSEA come from the germline V gene. The CDR3 loop is CSAYRTAKELFF. The CDR3 bases are TGCAGCGCCTACAGGACCGCCAAGGAGCTGTTTTTT.

This clonotype was counted between two and nine times. The chain has TRBV15 and TRBJ2-5, with D unresolved. Trimming shortened V by 0 bases and J by 7 bases, and 9 bases separated the two germline ends. The V gene's germline CDR1 is LNHNV and CDR2 YYDKDF (reference sequence). The CDR3 is made up of 13 amino acids. The CDR3: CATSRDIVVTQYF. The CDR3 nucleotides are TGTGCCACCAGCAGAGACATTGTCGTGACCCAGTACTTC.

This clonotype occurred once. The chain combines TRBV5-4 with TRBJ2-3, with 13 bases aligning to TRBD2. The ends lost 0 bases at V and 4 bases at J; junction bases unmatched: 8. This CDR3 spans 18 amino acids. In germline, CDR1 is SGHNT, CDR2 YYREEE (reference sequence). The CDR3 region has the DNA TGTGCCAGCAGCTTGGGACTAGCGGGGGGCCCCTCGCCAGATACGCAGTATTTT. It translates to CASSLGLAGGPSPDTQYF. Supplemented by reference TRBV5-4 and TRBJ2-3, the full variable domain reads ETGVTQSPTHLIKTRGQQVTLRCSSQSGHNTVSWYQQALGQGPQFIFQYYREEENGRGNFPPRFSGLQFPNYSSELNVNALELDDSALYLCASSLGLAGGPSPDTQYFGPGTRLTVL.

V is TRBV6-1 and J is TRBJ2-1; perhaps TRBD1 as D (5 bases). The CDR3 sequence is 12 residues long. The V gene lost 2 bases and the J gene lost 7 bases, with 6 bases spanning the gap. Germline values: CDR1 MNHNS, CDR2 SASEGT. The CDR3 region has the DNA TGTGCCAGCAGTGAAAGGGGAAATGAGCAGTTCTTC. Its protein product is CASSERGNEQFF.

The rearrangement links TRBV10-3 to TRBJ1-1; D unclear. V gave up 3 bases and J gave up 6 bases, with 11 bases separating them. The CDR3 runs to 13 residues. Germline V gives CDR1 ENHRY, CDR2 SYGVKD. This CDR3 reads CAISDAKGSEAFF. In DNA, the CDR3 is TGTGCCATCAGTGACGCGAAGGGTTCTGAAGCTTTCTTT.

This clonotype was recorded at least ten times. The V and J genes are TRBV7-2 and TRBJ2-5; the D gene is possibly TRBD2 (5 bases). The V and J ends lost 1 base and 7 bases respectively, with 16 bases between them. Germline V gene lookup returns CDR1 SGHTA and CDR2 FQGNSA. CDR3 size: 15 residues. CDR3 loop: CASSLGAAPGWTQYF. The CDR3 DNA is TGTGCCAGCAGCTTAGGAGCGGCCCCAGGATGGACCCAGTACTTC. The whole variable domain, remainder taken from reference TRBV7-2 and TRBJ2-5, is GAGVSQSPSNKVTEKGKDVELRCDPISGHTALYWYRQSLGQGLEFLIYFQGNSAPDKSGLPSDRFSAERTGGSVSTLTIQRTQQEDSAVYLCASSLGAAPGWTQYFGPGTRLLVL.

The J gene is TRBJ2-5, the V gene TRBV5-4, with a weak D call TRBD1 (5 bases). This CDR3 has 14 amino acids. CDR1 SGHNT and CDR2 YYREEE come from the germline V gene (reference sequence). The ends were cut back, 4 bases at V and 0 bases at J, with 10 bases in the middle. The CDR3 nucleotides are TGTGCCAGCAGCCGAGACAGAAACCAAGAGACCCAGTACTTC. Protein product: CASSRDRNQETQYF.

This clonotype showed up just a few times. The chain joins TRBV7-6 to TRBJ2-7; either TRBD1 or TRBD2 may fit D (6 bases each). The germline gives CDR1 SGHVS, CDR2 FNYEAQ. Trimming left V 5 bases short and J 2 bases short, with 16 bases between. The CDR3 has 15 residues. The CDR3 DNA follows: TGTGCCAGCAGCCCAGTGATGGGGGGCCCCTACGAGCAGTACTTC. Translation: CASSPVMGGPYEQYF. Using reference TRBV7-6 and TRBJ2-7 for the parts outside the CDR3, the full variable domain is GAGVSQSPRYKVTKRGQDVALRCDPISGHVSLYWYRQALGQGPEFLTYFNYEAQQDKSGLPNDRFSAERPEGSISTLTIQRTEQRDSAMYRCASSPVMGGPYEQYFGPGTRLTVT.

This sequence joins TRBV20-1 and TRBJ2-2, with D possibly being TRBD1 (6 bases). The germline CDR1 and CDR2 sequences are DFQATT and SNEGSKA (reference sequence). The ends were cut back, 6 bases at V and 2 bases at J, with 10 bases in the middle. This CDR3 is 13 amino acids long. CDR3 DNA sequence: TGCAGTGCAGAGGGACACAACACCGGGGAGCTGTTTTTT. Residues: CSAEGHNTGELFF.

In its sample, this clonotype was seen a few times. V gene TRBV6-1 combines with J gene TRBJ1-5; 7 bases map to TRBD1. The CDR3 runs to 16 residues. From germline, CDR1 is MNHNS and CDR2 SASEGT. Germline trimming cut 5 bases from V and 4 bases from J; bases unmatched to any gene: 11. The CDR3 sequence is CASSHRQGSVNQPQHF. For the CDR3, the DNA is TGTGCCAGCAGTCATCGACAGGGTAGCGTGAATCAGCCCCAGCATTTT.

The chain combines TRBV12-3 or TRBV12-4 with TRBJ1-1, with a tentative D call TRBD1 (6 bases). The V end lost 6 bases, the J end lost 0 bases, and 14 bases lay between the germline ends. The length of the CDR3 is 15 residues. CDR3 nucleotide sequence: TGTGCCAGCAGCTTCGGACAGCTCATGAACACTGAAGCTTTCTTT. Translating it yields CASSFGQLMNTEAFF.

The chain employs TRBV5-6 and TRBJ1-1; no firm D call. Germline CDR1 is SGHDT and CDR2 is YYEEEE. The CDR3 runs 16 residues. V was clipped by 0 bases and J by 3 bases, with 15 bases between them. As DNA, the CDR3 is TGTGCCAGCAGCTTGGGTAGGGTTTATGATGACACTGAAGCTTTCTTT. As protein: CASSLGRVYDDTEAFF.